Below are 30 T cell receptor beta chains sequenced from a single sample in a study of CD8 T cells in Susac syndrome. 0.5 to 1 ug RNA was reverse transcribed with random hexamers. TCRdb redid the calling of the immunoSEQ multiplex PCR reads with MiXCR, one entry per CDR3 protein. This sample has around 140,000 distinct CDR3 sequences; roughly 80% occur once, and the top ten carry roughly 0.5%. The sequenced sample was CD8+ T cells from PBMCs. The receptors derive from a human donor with multiple sclerosis.

The chain is built from TRBV29-1 and TRBJ1-1, with D possibly TRBD1 on 5 matching bases. V was cut by 1 base and J by 5 bases, with 11 bases left in between. Germline-derived CDR1 and CDR2 are SQVTM and ANQGSEA. This CDR3 is built from 13 residues. CDR3 amino acids: CSVEVPGKTEAFF. The CDR3 region has the DNA TGCAGCGTTGAAGTGCCAGGGAAAACTGAAGCTTTCTTT. Full variable domain (missing parts from reference TRBV29-1 and TRBJ1-1): SAVISQKPSRDICQRGTSLTIQCQVDSQVTMMFWYRQQPGQSLTLIATANQGSEATYESGFVIDKFPISRPNLTFSTLTVSNMSPEDSSIYLCSVEVPGKTEAFFGQGTRLTVV.

The chain joins TRBV30 to TRBJ1-1; no definite D call. Trimming removed 2 bases from V and 0 bases from J, with 4 bases in between. CDR3 size: 12 residues. Germline V gives CDR1 GTSNPN, CDR2 SVGIG (reference sequence). The CDR3 nucleotides are TGTGCCTGGAGTTTTATGAACACTGAAGCTTTCTTT. This translates into CAWSFMNTEAFF.

The CDR3 DNA sequence: TGTGCCAGCAGGGGGCCGGGGCTTGGCTACACCTTC. It specifies CASRGPGLGYTF. V and J are TRBV5-6 and TRBJ1-2; TRBD1 might be the D (5 bases). The ends were cut back, 5 bases at V and 7 bases at J, with 12 bases in the middle. CDR3 length: 12 amino acids. From germline, CDR1 is SGHDT and CDR2 YYEEEE.

V is TRBV4-1 and J is TRBJ2-2, with D possibly matching TRBD2 (5 bases). CDR1 and CDR2 from the germline V gene are MGHRA and YSYEKL. V gave up 2 bases and J gave up 0 bases, with 7 bases separating them. This CDR3 contains 15 residues. In DNA, the CDR3 is TGCGCCAGCAGCCAATTCGGGGCGAACACCGGGGAGCTGTTTTTT. It specifies CASSQFGANTGELFF.

The rearrangement joins TRBV4-3 to TRBJ2-1; 10 positions agree with TRBD2. This CDR3 contains 20 residues. V trimming: 2 bases; J trimming: 5 bases; junction bases outside the gene matches: 18. Germline lookup yields CDR1 LGHNA and CDR2 YSLEER. For the CDR3, the DNA is TGCGCCAGCAGCCAACTAAGCCCGACTAGCGGGCTAGGATTGGACAATGAGCAGTTCTTC. Amino acid sequence: CASSQLSPTSGLGLDNEQFF.

The chain links TRBV20-1 to TRBJ2-1; no firm D call. CDR3 size: 16 residues. From germline, CDR1 is DFQATT and CDR2 SNEGSKA (reference sequence). V gave up 0 bases and J gave up 1 base, with 13 bases separating them. The CDR3 DNA is TGCAGTGCTAGAGATCGGACGACGTATTCCTACAATGAGCAGTTCTTC. Amino acids: CSARDRTTYSYNEQFF.

The J gene is TRBJ2-1, the V gene TRBV5-4, with TRBD2 identical over 7 bases. CDR3 size: 14 residues. Germline loops: CDR1 SGHNT, CDR2 YYREEE (reference sequence). Trimming cost V 4 bases and J 8 bases; bases outside gene matches: 9. DNA for the CDR3: TGTGCCAGCAGCAATGATGCGGGAGTATATGAGCAGTTCTTC. Its protein is CASSNDAGVYEQFF.

This chain connects TRBV11-2 to TRBJ2-1; the D is unclear. The germline V and J ends were trimmed by 3 bases and 1 base, with 10 bases remaining between them. This CDR3 contains 15 residues. Germline CDR1 is SGHAT and CDR2 is FQNNGV. CDR3 protein: CASSLAVFSYNEQFF. In DNA form, the CDR3 reads TGTGCCAGCAGCTTGGCAGTATTTTCCTACAATGAGCAGTTCTTC.

This clonotype was observed a single time. The chain recombines TRBV6-2 or TRBV6-3 with TRBJ2-3; D may be TRBD1 (5 bases). Germline V CDR1 and CDR2: MNHEY, SVGEGT. Trimming cost V 1 base and J 0 bases, with 8 bases left between them. The CDR3 totals 15 residues. The CDR3 nucleotides read TGTGCCAGCAGTTACTTGACAGCTAGCACAGATACGCAGTATTTT. Translating it yields CASSYLTASTDTQYF.

The chain recombines TRBV5-5 with TRBJ1-1; D gene uncertain. Germline assignment: CDR1 SGHKS and CDR2 YYEKEE (reference sequence). The CDR3 runs to 14 residues. Deletions cut 0 bases from V and 3 bases from J, with 9 bases between. This CDR3 reads CASSLGAGDTEAFF. The CDR3 bases are TGTGCCAGCAGCTTGGGTGCGGGCGACACTGAAGCTTTCTTT.

The chain is built from TRBV15 and TRBJ2-5; 10 bases match TRBD1. Germline lookup yields CDR1 LNHNV and CDR2 YYDKDF (reference sequence). This CDR3 has 16 residues. With V trimmed by 0 bases and J by 1 base, 2 bases remained unmatched. CDR3 region: CATSRERTGGQETQYF. The DNA for the CDR3 is TGTGCCACCAGCAGAGAGAGGACAGGGGGCCAAGAGACCCAGTACTTC.

The V call is TRBV4-3, the J call TRBJ2-3; 10 bases fit TRBD2. The V and J ends lost 0 bases and 6 bases, in that order; junction bases with no gene match: 9. This CDR3 comprises 17 residues. Germline V lookup: CDR1 LGHNA, CDR2 YSLEER. CDR3: CASSQEESGRAADTQYF. The CDR3 DNA reads TGCGCCAGCAGCCAAGAAGAGAGCGGGAGGGCCGCGGATACGCAGTATTTT.

This rearrangement joins TRBV4-3 to TRBJ2-1, with D unclear. Germline-derived CDR1 and CDR2 are LGHNA and YSLEER. The CDR3 loop spans 16 amino acids. V lost 1 base and J lost 6, with 16 bases in between. The CDR3 DNA is TGCGCCAGCAGCCAAGGGTTCCTTGTTGGCGCCAATGAGCAGTTCTTC. Its translation: CASSQGFLVGANEQFF.

This chain links TRBV28 with TRBJ1-2, with TRBD1 as a possible D gene (5 bases). The CDR3 loop spans 14 amino acids. Trimming removed 1 base at V and 8 bases at J, with 14 bases between. Germline assignment: CDR1 MDHEN and CDR2 SYDVKM. The CDR3 DNA reads as TGTGCCAGCAGTTTATATGCGAGCAGGGAAGGCTACACCTTC. Its protein product is CASSLYASREGYTF.

The CDR3 protein is CASSLSPGTGSYNEQFF. The CDR3 nucleotides are TGTGCCAGCAGTTTATCCCCAGGGACAGGGTCTTACAATGAGCAGTTCTTC. The chain couples TRBV27 to TRBJ2-1, with 9 bases matching TRBD1. Trimming removed 0 bases from V and 4 bases from J; junction bases left unmatched: 7. The CDR3 consists of 17 residues. The germline V gene has CDR1 MNHEY and CDR2 SMNVEV (reference sequence).

V usage is TRBV7-6 and J usage is TRBJ2-7; TRBD2 is a possible D gene (6 bases). CDR3 size: 15 residues. Trimming cost V 7 bases and J 7 bases, with 23 bases left between them. Germline-derived CDR1 and CDR2 are SGHVS and FNYEAQ. In DNA form, the CDR3 reads TGTGCCAGCAACCCAATGGGGGGTTCCCCGGGAGAGCAGTACTTC. Encoded protein: CASNPMGGSPGEQYF.

The sample holds a few counts of this clonotype. CDR3 amino acids: CASSVSPEEEKLFF. Written as DNA, the CDR3 is TGTGCCAGCAGTGTGTCGCCGGAGGAAGAAAAACTGTTTTTT. The rearrangement joins TRBV6-1 to TRBJ1-4, with D uncertain. Germline-derived CDR1 and CDR2 are MNHNS and SASEGT. The length of the CDR3 is 14 residues. Between the trimmed V and J ends, which lost 4 bases and 8 bases, there was a span of 14 bases.

This chain connects TRBV2 to TRBJ2-3, with 10 bases lining up with TRBD2. CDR1 and CDR2 from the germline V gene are SNHLY and FYNNEI. This CDR3 has 15 amino acids. Trimming took 7 bases from V and 0 from J; bases not matched to a gene: 4. The CDR3, as DNA: TGTGCCAGCACCCTACTAGCGGGAAGCACAGATACGCAGTATTTT. Translating it yields CASTLLAGSTDTQYF.

This chain uses TRBV12-3 or TRBV12-4 with TRBJ1-5; the D is unclear. Trimming left V 3 bases short and J 2 bases short, with 5 bases between. The CDR3 loop spans 13 amino acids. The CDR3 region has the DNA TGTGCCAGCAGTTTTGTCGGCAATCAGCCCCAGCATTTT. As protein: CASSFVGNQPQHF.

This clonotype appeared a few times. J is TRBJ2-7 and V is TRBV5-1; unclear D gene. CDR1 and CDR2 (germline): SGHRS, YFSETQ. The V end lost 6 bases, the J end lost 2 bases, and 18 bases lay between the germline ends. The CDR3 consists of 15 residues. The CDR3 sequence: CASTPKESSTYEQYV. CDR3 bases: TGCGCCAGCACCCCTAAGGAGTCGTCGACCTACGAGCAGTACGTC.

About this clonotype: The conserved phenylalanine or tryptophan is not found at the CDR3 terminus, so this likely reflects a read error. V and J are TRBV28 and TRBJ2-7; D gene uncertain. Trimming left V 5 bases short and J 3 bases short, with 14 bases between. Germline lookup yields CDR1 MDHEN and CDR2 SYDVKM. The CDR3 has 14 residues. The CDR3 loop is CASSRAGNRYEQYL. For the CDR3, the DNA is TGTGCCAGCAGTCGGGCAGGTAACCGCTACGAGCAGTACCTC.

The sample holds one count of this clonotype. The CDR3 spells CSAALTADLAKNIQYF. CDR3 sequence (DNA): TGCAGTGCTGCCCTGACAGCGGACCTAGCCAAAAACATTCAGTACTTC. The gene calls are TRBV20-1 and TRBJ2-4, with D perhaps matching TRBD1 or TRBD2 (5 bases each). The CDR3 totals 16 residues. The germline V gene has CDR1 DFQATT and CDR2 SNEGSKA (reference sequence). The V gene lost 5 bases and the J gene lost 0 bases, with 17 bases spanning the gap.

The rearrangement links TRBV4-3 to TRBJ2-1; D not certain. V lost 0 bases and J 2 bases, leaving 14 bases between the germline ends. Germline assignment: CDR1 LGHNA and CDR2 YSLEER. CDR3 length: 17 residues. The CDR3 DNA follows: TGCGCCAGCAGCCAAGAGTTAGGGCTCGGAGCCTACAATGAGCAGTTCTTC. It encodes CASSQELGLGAYNEQFF.

J is TRBJ1-5 and V is TRBV6-2 or TRBV6-3; D not resolved. Trimming left V 4 bases short and J 2 bases short, with 9 bases between. This CDR3 spans 14 amino acids. The V gene's germline CDR1 is MNHEY and CDR2 SVGEGT. Here the CDR3 reads CASSSDNGNQPQHF. The CDR3 DNA follows: TGTGCCAGCAGTTCAGATAACGGCAATCAGCCCCAGCATTTT.

This rearrangement joins TRBV11-2 to TRBJ2-5; TRBD2 matches at 16 bases. The J segment lost 4 bases and the V segment lost 3 bases, leaving 2 bases of the junction unmatched. CDR3 size: 16 residues. The germline gives CDR1 SGHAT, CDR2 FQNNGV. CDR3 amino acids: CASSLGLAGGVETQYF. The CDR3 DNA is TGTGCCAGCAGCTTGGGACTAGCGGGAGGGGTAGAGACCCAGTACTTC.

The sample holds one count of this clonotype. The DNA of the CDR3 is TGTGCCAGCAGCTTAAGGATCGGCTCCTACAATGAGCAGTTCTTC. Protein: CASSLRIGSYNEQFF. The chain links TRBV7-3 to TRBJ2-1; no reliable D call. The germline CDR1 and CDR2 sequences are SGHTA and FQGTGA. CDR3 size: 15 residues. V was shortened by 1 base and J by 0 bases, with 7 bases between the two germline ends.

The gene calls are TRBV3-1 and TRBJ2-2, with 10 bases that match TRBD2. Germline V gene lookup returns CDR1 LGHDT and CDR2 YNNKEL (reference sequence). V lost 1 base to trimming and J lost 10 bases; unmatched junction nucleotides: 6. This CDR3 comprises 15 residues. DNA for the CDR3: TGTGCCAGCAGCCAAGCACAGCGGGGGGGAGAGGAGCTGTTTTTT. This codes for CASSQAQRGGEELFF.

With regard to this clonotype: At one of its ends the junction is not consistent with the germline gene, which may arise from a read error. The rearrangement links TRBV4-1 to TRBJ2-2; 8 nucleotides match TRBD1. The CDR3 covers 19 residues. CDR1 is MGHRA and CDR2 is YSYEKL in the germline V gene. CDR3 nucleotides: TGCGCCAGCGGCCAGGATGAACAGGGGGACGAAGTGAACACCGGGGAGCTGTTTTTT. Its translation is CASGQDEQGDEVNTGELFF.

The chain couples TRBV11-2 to TRBJ2-1; a weak D match, TRBD1 (6 bases). The length of the CDR3 is 14 residues. V was trimmed by 3 bases and J by 6 bases, leaving 12 bases between them. CDR1 is SGHAT, CDR2 FQNNGV, per germline. DNA of the CDR3: TGTGCCAGCAGCTTGACCAGGGGCGGCAATGAGCAGTTCTTC. Amino acid sequence: CASSLTRGGNEQFF.

This chain links TRBV4-2 with TRBJ2-7; 9 bases fit TRBD2. Germline V gives CDR1 LGHNA, CDR2 YNFKEQ. J gave up 2 bases and V 1 base, and 0 bases lay outside the gene matches. The CDR3 has 14 amino acids. This CDR3 reads CASSQVAGAYEQYV. The CDR3 bases are TGTGCCAGCAGCCAAGTAGCGGGAGCCTACGAGCAGTACGTC.